This passage covers 5 T cell receptor beta chains from one sample sequenced in a study of PD-L1 blockade in urothelial cancer. Method: immunoSEQ multiplex PCR; TCRdb's copy keeps in-frame clones and lacks some. This table holds tens of thousands of clones, roughly 90% found once. Sequencing used PBMCs, obtained around atezolizumab (anti-PD-L1) treatment. The source is a man aged 55 to 69 with urothelial cancer.

The CDR3 DNA reads TGCGCCAGCAGCCGGGAAGACAGGGCTACACCCCTCCACTTT. Translated, it gives CASSREDRATPLHF. The gene calls are TRBV5-1 and TRBJ1-6; 7 bases agree with TRBD1. The CDR3 has 14 amino acids. CDR1 SGHRS and CDR2 YFSETQ come from the germline V gene. Trimming removed 4 bases from V and 11 bases from J; junction bases left unmatched: 9.

This sequence joins TRBV2 and TRBJ2-7; D might be TRBD2 (5 bases). Trimming cost V 1 base and J 5 bases, with 18 bases left between them. The CDR3 consists of 16 residues. Germline V gene sequence: CDR1 SNHLY, CDR2 FYNNEI. The CDR3 nucleotides read TGTGCCAGCAGTGAAGGGCTAGCCGGTTTATTAAACGAGCAGTACTTC. The encoded protein is CASSEGLAGLLNEQYF.

The V call is TRBV29-1, the J call TRBJ2-7, with D possibly TRBD1 on 6 matching bases. The V gene lost 0 bases and the J gene lost 2 bases, with 14 bases spanning the gap. The V gene's germline CDR1 is SQVTM and CDR2 ANQGSEA. The length of the CDR3 is 15 residues. This CDR3 reads CSVEEDQGTTYEQYF. CDR3 nucleotide sequence: TGCAGCGTTGAAGAGGATCAGGGGACCACCTACGAGCAGTACTTC.

The chain employs TRBV18 and TRBJ1-5; D gene unclear. Germline V gene sequence: CDR1 KGHSH, CDR2 LQKENI. Trimming removed 0 bases at V and 5 bases at J, with 20 bases between. This CDR3 contains 18 residues. CDR3 sequence (DNA): TGTGCCAGCTCACCACCAAGCCTATCGGGTCGTGTGTATCAGCCCCAGCATTTT. Translated: CASSPPSLSGRVYQPQHF.

The V call is TRBV5-1, the J call TRBJ2-7; 12 positions agree with TRBD2. The CDR3 loop spans 15 amino acids. The germline gives CDR1 SGHRS, CDR2 YFSETQ. Trimming cost V 3 bases and J 6 bases; bases outside gene matches: 7. The CDR3 region is CASSSPGLAGREQYF. Here the CDR3 DNA reads TGCGCCAGCAGCTCTCCGGGACTAGCGGGTCGCGAGCAGTACTTC.